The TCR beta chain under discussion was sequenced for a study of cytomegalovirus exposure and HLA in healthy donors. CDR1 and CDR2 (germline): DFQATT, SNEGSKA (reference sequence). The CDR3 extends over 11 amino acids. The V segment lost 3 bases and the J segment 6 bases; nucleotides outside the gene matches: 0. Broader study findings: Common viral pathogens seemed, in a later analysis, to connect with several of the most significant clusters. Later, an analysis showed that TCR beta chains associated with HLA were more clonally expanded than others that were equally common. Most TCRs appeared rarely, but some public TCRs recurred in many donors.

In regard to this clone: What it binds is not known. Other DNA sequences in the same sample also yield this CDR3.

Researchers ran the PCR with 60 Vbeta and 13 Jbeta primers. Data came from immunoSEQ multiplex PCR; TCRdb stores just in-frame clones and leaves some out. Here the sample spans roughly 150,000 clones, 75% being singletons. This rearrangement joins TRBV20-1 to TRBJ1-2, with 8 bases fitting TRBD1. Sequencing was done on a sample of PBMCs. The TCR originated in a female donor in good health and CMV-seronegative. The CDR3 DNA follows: TGCAGTGCTAGGACAGGGGATGGCTACACCTTC. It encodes CSARTGDGYTF.